This T cell receptor (beta chain) was retrieved from a study of T cell responses to AZD1222 COVID-19 vaccine. From germline, CDR1 is MNHEY and CDR2 SVGAGI. The V end lost 6 bases, the J end lost 4 bases, and 12 bases lay between the germline ends. CDR3 length: 13 amino acids. Only in-frame clones appear in the TCRdb table, and some are missing; sequencing was by immunoSEQ multiplex PCR. In the table there are roughly 84,000 clones, 87% of which are singletons. The chain couples TRBV6-5 to TRBJ1-2, with D maybe TRBD1 (6 bases). The sequencing used peripheral blood, collected 28 days after the second AZD1222 dose. The source is an adult who received the AZD1222 COVID-19 vaccine. In DNA form, the CDR3 reads TGTGCCAGCAGCCTACAGGGACTCTATGGCTACACCTTC. It translates to CASSLQGLYGYTF.